This TCR beta chain was identified during a study of blood T cell repertoires in COVID-19. Turning to the study itself: There were acute and convalescent COVID-19 samples, and they came from the United States, Italy and Spain. Sample material is recorded as cDNA or gDNA derived from T cells, B-cell-depleted T cells, or PBMCs.

As handled by the study authors: Estimation of nucleated cell counts relied on the amplification of reference gene primers. TCRdb's copy holds only in-frame clones and misses some; the assay was immunoSEQ multiplex PCR. V and J calls and clone size follow that table, whereas D and trimming were derived from the DNA. The profile shows around 250,000 clones, about 90% of them singletons. In regard to this clone: The same CDR3 also results from other DNA sequences found in this sample.

After removal of 5 bases from V and 5 bases from J, the junction contained 6 bases not matched to a gene. Per the germline V gene, CDR1 is SGHTA and CDR2 is FQGTGA. The length of the CDR3 is 15 residues. Material: peripheral blood. The chain has TRBV7-3 and TRBJ2-1; TRBD2 aligns across 10 bases. The clonotype originates from a man in his 60s with acute or convalescent COVID-19. The CDR3 DNA follows: TGTGCCAGCAGCCCCAGCGGGAGGGCCGACAATGAGCAGTTCTTC. Translated, it gives CASSPSGRADNEQFF.